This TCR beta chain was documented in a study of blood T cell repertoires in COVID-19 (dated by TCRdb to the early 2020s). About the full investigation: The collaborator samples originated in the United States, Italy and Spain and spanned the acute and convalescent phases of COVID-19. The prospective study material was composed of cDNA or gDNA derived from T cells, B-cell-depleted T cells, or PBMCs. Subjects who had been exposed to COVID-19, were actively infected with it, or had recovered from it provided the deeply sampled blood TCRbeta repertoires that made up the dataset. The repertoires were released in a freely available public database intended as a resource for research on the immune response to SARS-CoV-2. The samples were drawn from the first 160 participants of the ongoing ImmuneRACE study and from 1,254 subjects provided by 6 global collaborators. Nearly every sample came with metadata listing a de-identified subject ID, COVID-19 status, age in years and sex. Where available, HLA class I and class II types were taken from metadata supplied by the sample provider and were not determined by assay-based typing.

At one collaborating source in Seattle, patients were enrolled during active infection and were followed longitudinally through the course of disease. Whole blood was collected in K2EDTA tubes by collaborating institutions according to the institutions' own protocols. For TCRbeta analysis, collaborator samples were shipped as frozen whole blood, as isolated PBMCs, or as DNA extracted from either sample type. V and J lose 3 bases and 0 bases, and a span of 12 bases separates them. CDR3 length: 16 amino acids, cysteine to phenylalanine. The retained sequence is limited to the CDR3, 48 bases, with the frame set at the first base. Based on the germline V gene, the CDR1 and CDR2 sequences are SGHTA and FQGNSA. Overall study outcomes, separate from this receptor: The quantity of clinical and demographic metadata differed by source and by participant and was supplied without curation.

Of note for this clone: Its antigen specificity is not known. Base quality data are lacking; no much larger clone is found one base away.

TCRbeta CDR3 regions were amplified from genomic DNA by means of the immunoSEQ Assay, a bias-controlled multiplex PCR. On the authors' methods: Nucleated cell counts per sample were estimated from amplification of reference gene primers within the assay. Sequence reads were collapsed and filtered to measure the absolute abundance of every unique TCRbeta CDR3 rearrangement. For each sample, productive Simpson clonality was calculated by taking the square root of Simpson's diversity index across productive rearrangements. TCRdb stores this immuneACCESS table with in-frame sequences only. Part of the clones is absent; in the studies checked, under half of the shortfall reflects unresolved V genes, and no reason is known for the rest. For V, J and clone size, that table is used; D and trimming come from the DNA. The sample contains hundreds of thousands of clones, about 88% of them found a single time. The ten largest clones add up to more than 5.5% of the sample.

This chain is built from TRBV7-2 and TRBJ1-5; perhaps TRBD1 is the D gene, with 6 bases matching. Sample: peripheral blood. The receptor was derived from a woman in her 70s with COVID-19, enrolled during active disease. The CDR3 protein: CASSFTSGASNQPQHF. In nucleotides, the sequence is TGTGCCAGCAGCTTTACTTCAGGGGCTAGCAATCAGCCCCAGCATTTT.